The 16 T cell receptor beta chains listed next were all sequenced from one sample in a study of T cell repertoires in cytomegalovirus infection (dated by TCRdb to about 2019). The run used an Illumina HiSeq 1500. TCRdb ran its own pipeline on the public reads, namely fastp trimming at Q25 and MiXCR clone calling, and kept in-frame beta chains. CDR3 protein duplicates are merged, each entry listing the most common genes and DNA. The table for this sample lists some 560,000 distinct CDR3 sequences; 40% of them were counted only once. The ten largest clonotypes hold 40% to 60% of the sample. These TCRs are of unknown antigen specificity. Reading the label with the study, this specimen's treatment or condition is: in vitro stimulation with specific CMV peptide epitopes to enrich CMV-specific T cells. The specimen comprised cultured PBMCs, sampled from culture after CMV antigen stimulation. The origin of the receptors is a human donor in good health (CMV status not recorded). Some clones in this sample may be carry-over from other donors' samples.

CDR3 protein: CASSPHEQYF. In DNA, the CDR3 is TGTGCCAGCAGTCCCCATGAGCAGTACTTC. The chain links TRBV7-6 to TRBJ2-7; D is uncertain. Trimming stripped 6 bases from V and 7 bases from J, with 7 bases between. The germline V gene has CDR1 SGHVS and CDR2 FNYEAQ. The CDR3 runs 10 residues.

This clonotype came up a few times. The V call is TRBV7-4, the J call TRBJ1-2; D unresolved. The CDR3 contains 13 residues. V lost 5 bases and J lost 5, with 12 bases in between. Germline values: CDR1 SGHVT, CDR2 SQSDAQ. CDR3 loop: CASSPDEAYGYTF. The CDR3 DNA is TGTGCCAGCAGCCCCGATGAAGCTTATGGCTACACCTTC. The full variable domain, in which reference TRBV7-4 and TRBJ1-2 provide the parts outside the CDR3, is GAGVSQSPRYKVAKRGRDVALRCDSISGHVTLYWYRQTLGQGSEVLTYSQSDAQRDKSGRPSGRFSAERPERSVSTLKIQRTEQGDSAVYLCASSPDEAYGYTFGSGTRLTVV.

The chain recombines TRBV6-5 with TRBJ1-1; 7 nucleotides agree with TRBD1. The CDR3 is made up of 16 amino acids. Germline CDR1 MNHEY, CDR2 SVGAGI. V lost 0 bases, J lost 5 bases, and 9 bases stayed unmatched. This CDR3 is CASSYSGPGGWTEAFF. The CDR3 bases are TGTGCCAGCAGTTACTCGGGGCCAGGGGGGTGGACTGAAGCTTTCTTT.

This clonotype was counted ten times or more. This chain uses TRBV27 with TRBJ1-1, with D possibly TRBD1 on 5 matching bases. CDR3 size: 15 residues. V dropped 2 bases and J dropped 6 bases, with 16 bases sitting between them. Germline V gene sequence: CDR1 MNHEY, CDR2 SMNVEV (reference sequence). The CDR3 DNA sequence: TGTGCCAGCAGTTTACGCCCAGGGCGAGATGCTGAAGCTTTCTTT. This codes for CASSLRPGRDAEAFF.

The CDR3 protein is CASSDLARMNTEAFF. CDR3 in DNA: TGCGCCAGCAGCGATTTGGCAAGAATGAACACTGAAGCTTTCTTT. The chain employs TRBV4-1 and TRBJ1-1; D gene unclear. V shed 5 bases and J shed 0 bases, with 13 bases lying between them. Germline CDR1 and CDR2: MGHRA and YSYEKL. The CDR3 length is 15 residues.

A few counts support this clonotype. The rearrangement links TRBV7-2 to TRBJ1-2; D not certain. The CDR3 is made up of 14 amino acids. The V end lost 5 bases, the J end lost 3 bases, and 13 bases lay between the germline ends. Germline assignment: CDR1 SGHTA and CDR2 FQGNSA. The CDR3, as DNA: TGTGCCAGCAGCGTCGGATTCCGGGACTATGGCTACACCTTC. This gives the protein CASSVGFRDYGYTF. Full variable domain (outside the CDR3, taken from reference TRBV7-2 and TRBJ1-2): GAGVSQSPSNKVTEKGKDVELRCDPISGHTALYWYRQSLGQGLEFLIYFQGNSAPDKSGLPSDRFSAERTGGSVSTLTIQRTQQEDSAVYLCASSVGFRDYGYTFGSGTRLTVV.

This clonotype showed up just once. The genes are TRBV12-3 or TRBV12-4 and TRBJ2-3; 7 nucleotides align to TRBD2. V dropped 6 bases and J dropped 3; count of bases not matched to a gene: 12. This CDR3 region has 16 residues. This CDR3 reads CASSHRLAGKTDTQYF. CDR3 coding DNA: TGTGCCAGCAGCCACAGACTAGCAGGAAAAACAGATACGCAGTATTTT.

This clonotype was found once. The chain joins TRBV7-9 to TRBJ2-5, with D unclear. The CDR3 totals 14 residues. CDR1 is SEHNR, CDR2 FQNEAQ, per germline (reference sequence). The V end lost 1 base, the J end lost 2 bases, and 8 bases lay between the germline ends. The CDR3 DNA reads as TGTGCCAGCAGCTTAGACTCGCAACAAGAGACCCAGTACTTC. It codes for CASSLDSQQETQYF.

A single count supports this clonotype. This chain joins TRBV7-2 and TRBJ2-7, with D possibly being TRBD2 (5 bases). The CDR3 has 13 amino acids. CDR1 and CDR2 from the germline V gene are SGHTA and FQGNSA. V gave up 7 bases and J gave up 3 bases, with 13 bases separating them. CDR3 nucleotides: TGTGCCAGCACCCCAATCGGGGTCTACGAGCAGTACTTC. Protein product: CASTPIGVYEQYF.

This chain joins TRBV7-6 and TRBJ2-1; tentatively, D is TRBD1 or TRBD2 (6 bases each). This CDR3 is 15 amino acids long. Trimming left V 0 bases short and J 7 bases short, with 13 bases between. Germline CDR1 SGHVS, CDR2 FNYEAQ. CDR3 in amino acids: CASSLAGGWLNEQFF. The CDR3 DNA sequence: TGTGCCAGCAGCTTAGCGGGGGGCTGGCTTAATGAGCAGTTCTTC.

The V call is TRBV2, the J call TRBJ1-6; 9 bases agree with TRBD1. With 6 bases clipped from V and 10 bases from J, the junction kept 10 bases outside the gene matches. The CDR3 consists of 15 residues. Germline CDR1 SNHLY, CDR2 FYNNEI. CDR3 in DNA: TGTGCCAGCAGACCACCGGGACAGGGTTTATCACCCCTCCACTTT. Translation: CASRPPGQGLSPLHF. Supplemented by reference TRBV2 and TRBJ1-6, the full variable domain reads EPEVTQTPSHQVTQMGQEVILRCVPISNHLYFYWYRQILGQKVEFLVSFYNNEISEKSEIFDDQFSVERPDGSNFTLKIRSTKLEDSAMYFCASRPPGQGLSPLHFGNGTRLTVT.

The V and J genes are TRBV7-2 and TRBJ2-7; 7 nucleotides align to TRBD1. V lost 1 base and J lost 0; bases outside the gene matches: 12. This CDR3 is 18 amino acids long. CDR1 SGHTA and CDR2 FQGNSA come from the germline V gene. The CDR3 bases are TGTGCCAGCAGCTTAGAGGGACAGCCGTTACTGAGCTCCTACGAGCAGTACTTC. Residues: CASSLEGQPLLSSYEQYF.

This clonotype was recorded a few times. The CDR3 DNA reads as TGCGCCAGCAGCCACAGGGTGCTCAGCAATCAGCCCCAGCATTTT. Protein sequence: CASSHRVLSNQPQHF. V gene TRBV4-1 combines with J gene TRBJ1-5; TRBD1 is a possible D gene (5 bases). The CDR3 runs 15 residues. The ends were cut back, 3 bases at V and 1 base at J, with 10 bases in the middle. Germline CDR1 reads MGHRA; CDR2 reads YSYEKL.

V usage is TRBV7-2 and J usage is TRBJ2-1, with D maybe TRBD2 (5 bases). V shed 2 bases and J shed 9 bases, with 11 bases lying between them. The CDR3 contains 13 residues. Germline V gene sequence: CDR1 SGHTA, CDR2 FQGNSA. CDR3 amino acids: CASSLPEGVEQFF. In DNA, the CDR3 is TGTGCCAGCAGCTTACCCGAGGGAGTTGAGCAGTTCTTC.

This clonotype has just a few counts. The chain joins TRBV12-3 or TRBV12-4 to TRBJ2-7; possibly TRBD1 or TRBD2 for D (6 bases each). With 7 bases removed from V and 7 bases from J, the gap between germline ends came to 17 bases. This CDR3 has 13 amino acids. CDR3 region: CASTPSGGREQYF. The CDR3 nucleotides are TGTGCCAGCACCCCGAGTGGGGGGCGGGAGCAGTACTTC.

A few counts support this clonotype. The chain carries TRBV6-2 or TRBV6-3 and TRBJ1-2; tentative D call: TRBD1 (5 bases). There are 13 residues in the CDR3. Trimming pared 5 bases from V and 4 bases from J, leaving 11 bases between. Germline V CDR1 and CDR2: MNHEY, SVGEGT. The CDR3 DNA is TGTGCCAGCAGTGACCGGGGCGGCTATGGCTACACCTTC. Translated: CASSDRGGYGYTF.